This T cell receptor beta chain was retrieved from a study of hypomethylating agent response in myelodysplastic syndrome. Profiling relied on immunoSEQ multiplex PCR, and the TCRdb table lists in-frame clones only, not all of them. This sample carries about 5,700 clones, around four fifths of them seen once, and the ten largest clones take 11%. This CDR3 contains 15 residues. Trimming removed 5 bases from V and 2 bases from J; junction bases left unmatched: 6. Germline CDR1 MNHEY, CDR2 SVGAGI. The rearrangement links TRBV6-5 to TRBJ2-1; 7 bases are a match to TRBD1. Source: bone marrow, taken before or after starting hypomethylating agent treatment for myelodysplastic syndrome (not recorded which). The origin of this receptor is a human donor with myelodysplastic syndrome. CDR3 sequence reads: CASSTPGQPYNEQFF. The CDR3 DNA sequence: TGTGCCAGCAGTACTCCGGGACAGCCCTACAATGAGCAGTTCTTC.